One and the same sample provided the 29 T cell receptor beta chains below, sequenced in a study of CD8 T cells in ankylosing spondylitis. A single record per CDR3 protein comes from TCRdb applying MiXCR to the 5' RACE reads. The table shows a few hundred thousand distinct CDR3 sequences, with less than 25% occurring only once. Sequenced input: blood, either unsorted or a sorted T cell fraction (not recorded which). The receptors shown here come from a female donor with ankylosing spondylitis or in good health (not recorded which).

This clonotype was seen a handful of times. The gene calls are TRBV3-1 and TRBJ1-2; 10 nucleotides match TRBD1. Germline V gene lookup returns CDR1 LGHDT and CDR2 YNNKEL (reference sequence). V gave up 1 base and J gave up 7 bases; unmatched junction bases: 9. The length of the CDR3 is 16 residues. The CDR3 here is CASSQASRQGAGGYTF. Written as DNA, the CDR3 is TGTGCCAGCAGCCAAGCATCGAGACAGGGGGCTGGTGGCTACACCTTC.

CDR3 DNA sequence: TGTGCCAGCAGGCCCACACTGGGCGAGCAGTACTTC. It encodes CASRPTLGEQYF. The chain joins TRBV25-1 to TRBJ2-7; no reliable D call. Looked up from germline, CDR1 is MGHDK and CDR2 is SYGVNS. With 6 bases removed from V and 6 bases from J, the gap between germline ends came to 12 bases. The CDR3 totals 12 residues.

This chain uses TRBV6-1 with TRBJ2-3, with TRBD2 identical over 7 bases. Unmatched junction bases numbered 6, after V lost 7 bases and J lost 5 bases. This CDR3 has 13 residues. Germline CDR1 reads MNHNS; CDR2 reads SASEGT. The CDR3 spells CASKVGGRDTQYF. CDR3 sequence (DNA): TGTGCCAGCAAGGTTGGCGGGAGAGATACGCAGTATTTT.

This clonotype was observed at least ten times. In DNA form, the CDR3 reads TGCAGCGTTGAATCGGGCCTGTTTGGAAACACCATATATTTT. It codes for CSVESGLFGNTIYF. The rearrangement joins TRBV29-1 to TRBJ1-3; D remains ambiguous. V was pared by 2 bases and J by 3 bases, with 11 bases between. This CDR3 is built from 14 residues. Germline V gene data show CDR1 as SQVTM and CDR2 as ANQGSEA.

There are a few counts of this clonotype. This chain joins TRBV24-1 and TRBJ1-5, with D unresolved. The CDR3 is 13 residues long. Germline V gene data show CDR1 as KGHDR and CDR2 as SFDVKD. V gave up 5 bases and J gave up 1 base, with 5 bases separating them. CDR3 loop: CATSARSNQPQHF. In nucleotides, the CDR3 is TGTGCCACCAGTGCCAGAAGCAATCAGCCCCAGCATTTT.

This clonotype turned up a few times. The chain joins TRBV4-3 to TRBJ2-4; no definite D call. Between the trimmed V and J ends, which lost 0 bases and 10 bases, there was a span of 4 bases. This CDR3 contains 11 residues. Germline CDR1 LGHNA, CDR2 YSLEER. This chain's CDR3 is CASSQEGIQYF. The DNA of the CDR3 is TGCGCCAGCAGCCAAGAGGGGATTCAGTACTTC.

The V gene is TRBV29-1, the J gene TRBJ1-1; 7 nucleotides line up with TRBD1. Germline V CDR1 and CDR2: SQVTM, ANQGSEA. V dropped 5 bases and J dropped 0; count of bases not matched to a gene: 6. This CDR3 comprises 14 residues. This chain's CDR3 is CSVPSTGMNTEAFF. CDR3 coding DNA: TGCAGCGTTCCTTCGACAGGGATGAACACTGAAGCTTTCTTT.

As to this clonotype: One junction end disagrees with the germline gene, perhaps due to a read error. The genes are TRBV7-6 and TRBJ2-1, with 11 bases matching TRBD2. The CDR3 is made up of 17 amino acids. Germline loops: CDR1 SGHVS, CDR2 FNYEAQ. The DNA of the CDR3 is TGTGCCAGCAGCTTGGGTAGAATAGCGGGAGGGCAGGGGGAGCAGCTCTTC. The encoded protein is CASSLGRIAGGQGEQLF.

In its sample, this clonotype was seen a few times. The genes are TRBV12-3 or TRBV12-4 and TRBJ2-3; 10 nucleotides agree with TRBD2. There are 15 residues in the CDR3. V lost 0 bases and J lost 6; bases outside the gene matches: 3. CDR3 protein: CASSLASGRLDTQYF. CDR3 sequence (DNA): TGTGCCAGCAGTTTAGCTAGCGGGAGGTTGGATACGCAGTATTTT.

This chain connects TRBV23-1 to TRBJ2-3; TRBD2 might be the D (7 bases). TRBV23-1 counts as an open reading frame of uncertain function. Between the trimmed V and J ends, which lost 2 bases and 6 bases, there was a span of 18 bases. The CDR3 totals 16 residues. CDR3 residues: CASSQHHREGIDTQYF. CDR3 nucleotides: TGCGCCAGCAGTCAACATCACAGGGAGGGTATCGATACGCAGTATTTT.

This clonotype has a count of ten or more. This chain uses TRBV12-3 or TRBV12-4 with TRBJ1-2, with no clear D. The CDR3 spans 14 residues. Trimming shortened V by 1 base and J by 2 bases, and 8 bases separated the two germline ends. The CDR3 nucleotides read TGTGCCAGCAGTTTAGTCCCGGAAAACTATGGCTACACCTTC. This gives the protein CASSLVPENYGYTF.

This clonotype was seen just once. The rearrangement links TRBV6-2 or TRBV6-3 to TRBJ2-7; D not resolved. Trimming cost V 6 bases and J 0 bases, with 15 bases left between them. The CDR3 contains 15 residues. Germline V gene lookup returns CDR1 MNHEY and CDR2 SVGEGT. The CDR3 sequence is CASRGGRLSSYEQYF. CDR3 coding DNA: TGTGCCAGCAGGGGCGGACGTCTAAGCTCCTACGAGCAGTACTTC.

In DNA form, the CDR3 reads TGTGCCAGCAGCTGGGTCGGGAGTCTTGGAGATACGCAGTATTTT. It codes for CASSWVGSLGDTQYF. The chain uses TRBV7-2 and TRBJ2-3; possibly TRBD2 for D (6 bases). CDR3 length: 15 amino acids. The germline V and J ends were trimmed by 4 bases and 5 bases, with 16 bases remaining between them. CDR1 and CDR2 from the germline V gene are SGHTA and FQGNSA.

This rearrangement joins TRBV28 to TRBJ2-6, with 7 bases aligning to TRBD1. CDR1 MDHEN and CDR2 SYDVKM come from the germline V gene. This CDR3 is 15 amino acids long. The junction had 4 bases not matched to a gene; V was cut back by 6 bases and J by 2 bases. The CDR3 loop is CASRQQGTGANVLTF. Here the CDR3 DNA reads TGTGCCAGCAGGCAACAGGGGACTGGGGCCAACGTCCTGACTTTC.

This clonotype was seen at least ten times. Without the conserved terminal phenylalanine or tryptophan, this CDR3 likely stems from a read error. The limits of the CDR3 on the DNA are not certain, so only TCRdb's listed CDR3 is given. The chain couples TRBV29-1 to TRBJ2-1; TRBD2 is the table's D call and was not checked against the DNA. The germline CDR1 and CDR2 sequences are SQVTM and ANQGSEA. The CDR3 extends over 11 residues, inclusive of both ends. The CDR3 here is CSVEDAGPSSL.

This clonotype has a handful of counts. The CDR3 protein is CASSSSGIVNEQFF. As DNA, the CDR3 is TGTGCCAGCAGTTCTAGCGGGATAGTAAATGAGCAGTTCTTC. V is TRBV6-2 or TRBV6-3 and J is TRBJ2-1; TRBD2 agrees at 9 bases. Germline V CDR1 and CDR2: MNHEY, SVGEGT. With 4 bases clipped from V and 7 bases from J, the junction kept 5 bases outside the gene matches. The CDR3 has 14 residues.

The V gene is TRBV5-1, the J gene TRBJ2-3; no reliable D call. The CDR3 has 13 amino acids. Germline lookup yields CDR1 SGHRS and CDR2 YFSETQ. V was pared by 7 bases and J by 2 bases, with 11 bases between. CDR3 sequence reads: CASGLSVTDTQYF. The CDR3 nucleotides are TGCGCCAGCGGTTTATCAGTCACAGATACGCAGTATTTT.

This chain connects TRBV7-8 to TRBJ2-3; 8 positions agree with TRBD1. With V trimmed by 5 bases and J by 2 bases, 6 bases remained unmatched. CDR1 and CDR2 (germline): SGHVS, FQNEAQ. The CDR3 is made up of 15 amino acids. The CDR3 is CASSIGQGYTDTQYF. Here the CDR3 DNA reads TGTGCCAGCAGCATCGGACAGGGCTACACAGATACGCAGTATTTT.

The chain combines TRBV4-1 with TRBJ2-1; D not certain. V lost 0 bases, J lost 7 bases, and 7 bases lay in between. The germline V gene has CDR1 MGHRA and CDR2 YSYEKL. The CDR3 totals 13 residues. Written as DNA, the CDR3 is TGCGCCAGCAGCCAAGAGTTGGCGAATGAGCAGTTCTTC. Its translation: CASSQELANEQFF.

This clonotype was seen many times. The CDR3: CSVGKGRGNNEQFF. CDR3 DNA sequence: TGCAGCGTTGGAAAGGGTCGGGGAAACAATGAGCAGTTCTTC. V usage is TRBV29-1 and J usage is TRBJ2-1; maybe TRBD2 (5 bases). Germline V gene data show CDR1 as SQVTM and CDR2 as ANQGSEA. CDR3 size: 14 residues. The V gene lost 4 bases and the J gene lost 5 bases, with 15 bases spanning the gap.

This clonotype has at least ten counts. The chain combines TRBV10-3 with TRBJ2-7; D not certain. Germline-derived CDR1 and CDR2 are ENHRY and SYGVKD. The V gene lost 8 bases and the J gene lost 2 bases, with 4 bases spanning the gap. The CDR3 length is 10 residues. The CDR3 here is CAIGAYEQYF. DNA for the CDR3: TGTGCCATCGGAGCCTACGAGCAGTACTTC.

This clonotype showed up just a few times. This chain uses TRBV11-2 with TRBJ2-3; the D gene could be TRBD1 or TRBD2 (6 bases each). The length of the CDR3 is 14 residues. Trimming removed 4 bases at V and 4 bases at J, with 12 bases between. Germline CDR1 reads SGHAT; CDR2 reads FQNNGV. The DNA of the CDR3 is TGTGCCAGCAGCTCCGGGGGCCGGGCAGATACGCAGTATTTT. Encoded protein: CASSSGGRADTQYF.

V gene TRBV7-2 combines with J gene TRBJ1-4, with unresolved D. The V end lost 1 base, the J end lost 7 bases, and 10 bases lay between the germline ends. This CDR3 region has 14 residues. Germline CDR1 reads SGHTA; CDR2 reads FQGNSA. The CDR3 nucleotides are TGTGCCAGCAGCTTAGGACTTCACGGTGAAAAACTGTTTTTT. Encoded protein: CASSLGLHGEKLFF.

This clonotype appeared many times. The chain couples TRBV12-3 or TRBV12-4 to TRBJ2-3; D is undetermined. CDR3 size: 13 residues. The germline V and J ends were trimmed by 6 bases and 2 bases, with 9 bases remaining between them. The CDR3 coding sequence is TGTGCCAGCAGGCGTCGGGTCACAGATACGCAGTATTTT. This sequence encodes CASRRRVTDTQYF.

The rearrangement joins TRBV20-1 to TRBJ2-6; D is uncertain. The germline V gene has CDR1 DFQATT and CDR2 SNEGSKA (reference sequence). There are 12 residues in the CDR3. Trimming removed 6 bases at V and 8 bases at J, with 11 bases between. CDR3 in DNA: TGCAGTGCCGCGGATGAGACCAACGTCCTGACTTTC. Its translation: CSAADETNVLTF.

The CDR3, as DNA: TGTGCCAGCAGCCAATCGACAGGGAACGAGCAGTACTTC. Translated: CASSQSTGNEQYF. The chain has TRBV3-1 and TRBJ2-7, with 7 positions matching TRBD1. V was pared by 2 bases and J by 5 bases, with 3 bases of the junction left unmatched. The CDR3 runs 13 residues. In germline, CDR1 is LGHDT, CDR2 YNNKEL (reference sequence).

Ten or more counts support this clonotype. This rearrangement joins TRBV11-1 to TRBJ1-1; 8 bases agree with TRBD1. Germline assignment: CDR1 SGHAT and CDR2 FQDESV (reference sequence). The CDR3 runs to 13 residues. Losses at the gene ends were 6 bases for V and 5 bases for J; bases not matched to a gene: 5. CDR3 amino acids: CASSDDRGTEAFF. In nucleotides, the CDR3 is TGTGCCAGCAGTGACGACAGGGGAACTGAAGCTTTCTTT.

The chain links TRBV7-9 to TRBJ2-3; 10 bases map to TRBD2. The CDR3 is 16 amino acids. Germline CDR1 and CDR2: SEHNR and FQNEAQ (reference sequence). V was clipped by 3 bases and J by 2 bases; unmatched bases: 5. The CDR3 protein is CASSFRGTSDTDTQYF. The CDR3 nucleotides read TGTGCCAGCAGCTTCCGCGGGACTAGCGACACAGATACGCAGTATTTT.

In its sample, this clonotype was seen many times. In DNA, the CDR3 is TGTGCCAGCAGCTTGCGTCCCGGGACAAGGGATCTGACGAGGCAGTACTTC. This encodes CASSLRPGTRDLTRQYF. The chain uses TRBV5-8 and TRBJ2-7; TRBD1 might be the D (6 bases). V was shortened by 1 base and J by 9 bases, with 26 bases between the two germline ends. CDR3 size: 17 residues. Germline V gives CDR1 SGHTS, CDR2 YDEGEE.